This is a list of T cell receptor beta chains from one sample in a study of post-analysis software for immune sequencing data. Each CDR3 protein is one row after TCRdb ran MiXCR on the PCR reads. Altogether over 300,000 distinct CDR3 sequences are present, 30% to 45% being singletons, with the ten largest covering around 15%. The sample consisted of blood. The receptors stem from a girl aged 10 to 17 with multiple sclerosis. Each CDR3 is given with its conserved first and last residue. D genes are given only for firm matches. Clone sizes are given selectively: once, few, many, or a class where the clone is expanded.

d_gene	v_gene	abundance	j_gene	CDR3nt	CDR3aa
NA	TRBV5-6	NA	TRBJ2-7	TGTGCCAGCAGTTACTCCTTGGGGAGGTACGAGCAGTACTTC	CASSYSLGRYEQYF
NA	TRBV7-2	few	TRBJ1-6	TGTGCCAGCAGCCCCTGGACAGTTTCACAGGGATCACCCCTCCACTTT	CASSPWTVSQGSPLHF
NA	TRBV5-1	once	TRBJ2-1	TGCGCCAGCAGGGTTGAAAGGGAGCAGTTCTTC	CASRVEREQFF
NA	TRBV5-1	few	TRBJ2-1	TGCGCCAGCAGCCTCGGGAGAAACTACAATGAGCAGTTCTTC	CASSLGRNYNEQFF
TRBD2	TRBV10-2	NA	TRBJ2-2	TGCGCCAGCAGCCTTAGCGGGGGGGCGATCGGGGAGCTGTTTTTT	CASSLSGGAIGELFF
TRBD1	TRBV9	many	TRBJ2-3	TGTGCCAGCAGCGACCTTGAAGGGGGCAGCTCAGATACGCAGTATTTT	CASSDLEGGSSDTQYF
NA	TRBV24-1	few	TRBJ2-5	TGTGCCACCAGATTGATCCGAGCTGAGACCCAGTACTTC	CATRLIRAETQYF
TRBD1	TRBV13	NA	TRBJ1-2	TGTGCCAGCAGCGCAACCGGGACAGGGGGTCGTGGCTACACCTTC	CASSATGTGGRGYTF
NA	TRBV18	few	TRBJ1-5	TGTGCCAGCTCACCAAGGAGGTATAGCAATCAGCCCCAGCATTTT	CASSPRRYSNQPQHF
NA	TRBV7-9	NA	TRBJ1-4	TGTGCCAGCGGCTTACGGGGAGAAAAACTGTTTTTT	CASGLRGEKLFF
NA	TRBV11-2	NA	TRBJ2-3	TGTGCCACCCTTCGGGGGACTGGAACAGATACGCAGTATTTT	CATLRGTGTDTQYF
TRBD2	TRBV10-1	many	TRBJ2-5	TGCGCCAGCAGTGGTCAGGACGGGACTAGAAAGACCCAGTACTTC	CASSGQDGTRKTQYF
NA	TRBV28	few	TRBJ2-1	TGTGCCAGCAGTTTTCGAGGGACTTACTACAATGAGCAGTTCTTC	CASSFRGTYYNEQFF
NA	TRBV20-1	NA	TRBJ1-2	TGCAGTGCTTGGGACGGGAGCGGTGTCTACACCTTC	CSAWDGSGVYTF
NA	TRBV3-1	NA	TRBJ1-1	TGTGCCAGCAGCCCTCATTGGGGTGCGGACACTGAAGCTTTCTTT	CASSPHWGADTEAFF
NA	TRBV12-3/TRBV12-4	NA	TRBJ1-1	TGTGCCAGCAGTTTACAACAGGGTTTGGGGTCCACTGAAGCTTTCTTT	CASSLQQGLGSTEAFF
NA	TRBV5-1	few	TRBJ1-1	TGCGCCAGCATGGGGGCGATGGAAGCTTTCTTT	CASMGAMEAFF
NA	TRBV7-9	NA	TRBJ1-2	TGTGCCAGCAGCCCCCTGGGGGCTAACTATGGCTACACCTTC	CASSPLGANYGYTF
NA	TRBV3-1	few	TRBJ2-7	TGTGCCAGCAGCCGAGGGGACTTTGCCTACGAGCAGTACTTC	CASSRGDFAYEQYF
NA	TRBV29-1	NA	TRBJ1-5	TGCAGCGTTGTGGTCGATTCAGGGAGCAATCAGCCCCAGCATTTT	CSVVVDSGSNQPQHF
NA	TRBV2	few	TRBJ2-5	TGTGCCAGCAGTGAGGATCGGTTATGGGAGGAGACCCAGTACTTC	CASSEDRLWEETQYF
NA	TRBV6-5	few	TRBJ1-2	TGTGCCAGCAGTTACTCGAAAGGTGTAGGCTACACCTTC	CASSYSKGVGYTF
TRBD1	TRBV29-1	NA	TRBJ2-1	TGCAGCGTTGAAGGGGAACAGGGGGCAAAGTACAATGAGCAGTTCTTC	CSVEGEQGAKYNEQFF
TRBD1	TRBV7-2	NA	TRBJ1-1	TGTGCCAGCAGCTTAGCGCTAAACGGGGGGACAGGGGTTTTCTTT	CASSLALNGGTGVFF
NA	TRBV7-2	few	TRBJ2-7	TGTGCCAGCAGCTCCCCCGGGACAACCATCTACGAGCAGTACTTC	CASSSPGTTIYEQYF
TRBD2	TRBV28	few	TRBJ2-1	TGTGCCAGCAGTCGTACGGGGGGGCCGGGTGAGCAGTTCTTC	CASSRTGGPGEQFF
NA	TRBV4-1	NA	TRBJ1-1	TGCGCCAGCAGCCAGATACAGGGTACTGAAGCTTTCTTT	CASSQIQGTEAFF
TRBD2	TRBV12-3/TRBV12-4	NA	TRBJ2-5	TGTGCCAGCAGACAACGGGGGGGAGTTAAAGAGACCCAGTACTTC	CASRQRGGVKETQYF
NA	TRBV11-2	few	TRBJ1-5	TGTGCCAGCAGCCACGACACAGAGAATCAGCCCCAGCATTTT	CASSHDTENQPQHF
NA	TRBV20-1	few	TRBJ2-1	TGCAGTGCTAGAGATTTGCAGAGCTCCTACAATGAGCAGTTCTTC	CSARDLQSSYNEQFF
NA	TRBV27	NA	TRBJ2-5	TGTGCCACAAAGGGGGGGGGCTGGGGGGACCAAGAGACCCAGTACTTC	CATKGGGWGDQETQYF
TRBD1	TRBV2	few	TRBJ1-2	TGTGCCAGCAGTGACCGGACAGGGACCTACTATGGCTACACCTTC	CASSDRTGTYYGYTF
NA	TRBV12-3/TRBV12-4	few	TRBJ1-2	TGTGCCAGCAGTCCCGAAGGGGGGGGGACCTATGGCTACACCTTC	CASSPEGGGTYGYTF
NA	TRBV12-3/TRBV12-4	NA	TRBJ1-5	TGTGCCAGCAGTTTAGGACAGGCAAACAATCAGCCCCAGCATTTT	CASSLGQANNQPQHF
TRBD1	TRBV11-2	NA	TRBJ1-2	TGTGCCAGCAGCTTACGAGGACAGGGGGCTTATGGCTACACCTTC	CASSLRGQGAYGYTF
NA	TRBV29-1	few	TRBJ1-4	TGCAGCGCCCTGGAGGGAGGTAATGAAAAACTGTTTTTT	CSALEGGNEKLFF
NA	TRBV7-7	NA	TRBJ2-5	TGTGCTAGCAGCCAAGACCGGGATTACCAAGAGACCCAGTACTTC	CASSQDRDYQETQYF
TRBD2	TRBV12-3/TRBV12-4	NA	TRBJ2-1	TGTGCCACCAGGCGGGGGGGGGACTACAATGAGCAGTTCTTC	CATRRGGDYNEQFF
NA	TRBV20-1	NA	TRBJ1-6	TGCAGTGCCGCCCACCACGGGGAAGGGGCCCTCCACTTT	CSAAHHGEGALHF
NA	TRBV6-1	few	TRBJ1-2	TGTGCCAGCAGAGAAGCGGGACAAGACTATGGCTACACCTTC	CASREAGQDYGYTF
TRBD2	TRBV5-5	NA	TRBJ2-5	TGTGCCAGCATCCGGTGGGGGGGCCAAGAGACCCAGTACTTC	CASIRWGGQETQYF
NA	TRBV16	NA	TRBJ1-1	TGTGCCAGCAGCCAATTGGCCAGGGGGAACACTGAAGCTTTCTTT	CASSQLARGNTEAFF
NA	TRBV18	NA	TRBJ2-5	TGTGCCAGCTCACGGGGGCCGATTCTTCTCCAAGAGACCCAGTACTTC	CASSRGPILLQETQYF
TRBD1	TRBV20-1	many	TRBJ1-6	TGCAGTGCACCGACAGGGGAAAATTCACCCCTCCACTTT	CSAPTGENSPLHF
NA	TRBV7-9	NA	TRBJ1-2	TGTGCCAGCAGCTTAGAAGGAGGGGGGCTTGGCTATGGCTACACCTTC	CASSLEGGGLGYGYTF
TRBD1	TRBV7-2	NA	TRBJ1-4	TGTGCCAGCAGCCGCAGACAGGGGAGGGAAAAACTGTTTTTT	CASSRRQGREKLFF
NA	TRBV5-1	once	TRBJ2-1	TGCGCCAGCAGCTTGGCCGGGGCACTCAGATACCGGGACTCAAGATACAATGAGCAGTTCTTC	CASSLAGALRYRDSRYNEQFF
TRBD1	TRBV6-6	NA	TRBJ1-1	TGTGCCAGCCGGATGGGGGACAGGGACACTGAAGCTTTCTTT	CASRMGDRDTEAFF
TRBD2	TRBV20-1	NA	TRBJ2-1	TGCAGTGCTAGAGATCGGCGGGGGGTGGAGGAGCAGTTCTTC	CSARDRRGVEEQFF
NA	TRBV7-2	few	TRBJ2-1	TGTGCCAGCAGCTTAGGGCGGGGGCCCTACAATGAGCAGTTCTTC	CASSLGRGPYNEQFF